This T cell receptor (beta chain) appears in the sequencing data of a study of regulatory T cells in long-lasting Graves disease. The CDR3 is made up of 15 amino acids. Trimming left V 2 bases short and J 0 bases short, with 8 bases between. CDR1 is SEHNR, CDR2 FQNEAQ, per germline (reference sequence). Documented time point: newly diagnosed GD, antithyroid drugs for less than 3 months. The authors made the TCR library using RNA they extracted from PBMCs. According to the study, TCR beta libraries were built with iRepertoire HTBI primers and CDR3-region Arm-PCR. Authors' methods: Spanning all samples, the identified segments comprised around 60 TRBV and over 13 TRBJ. TCRdb reprocessed the multiplex PCR reads via MiXCR and lists one record per CDR3 protein. Here the V and J calls rest on TCRdb's processing, not on the authors' analysis. Altogether about 400,000 distinct CDR3 sequences are present, approximately 16% being singletons, with the ten largest covering approximately 7.6%.

This clonotype was picked up many times. A further study also used this sample, focusing on T cells in Graves' hyperthyroidism and ophthalmopathy. This second study notes: HTBI primers were used for first-round RT-PCR of the TCR CDR3. Ophthalmopathy onset followed model prediction by a median about 6.5 months.

The gene calls are TRBV7-9 and TRBJ1-3; no clear D. The sequencing here drew on peripheral blood mononuclear cells (PBMCs), taken at new diagnosis, from a patient treated with antithyroid drugs. This TCR was recovered from a woman aged 35 to 49 with Graves disease. CDR3 nucleotide sequence: TGTGCCAGCAGCTTATCTCGGGTCTCTGGAAACACCATATATTTT. Translated: CASSLSRVSGNTIYF.